The 25 T cell receptor beta chains reported below all come from one sample, sequenced in a study of T-cell reconstitution after alpha-beta-depleted transplantation in children. Study-wide findings and caveats: T-cell numbers and diversity one year post-transplant derived largely from freshly generated T cells.

During its preparation, the TCRbeta library received unique molecular identifiers. TCRdb passed the PCR reads through MiXCR, listing each CDR3 protein once. The sample gives 330,000 or so distinct CDR3 sequences, roughly 7.8% of which show up once; 9.1% is in the top ten. Their antigen targets remain unknown. Sample: peripheral blood, taken 360 days after TCRalphabeta/CD19-depleted stem cell transplant. The receptor set was obtained from a female patient younger than 10 who had a stem cell transplant for Fanconi anemia, so the T cells may come from the graft donor.

V and J are TRBV6-2 or TRBV6-3 and TRBJ2-5; D is unresolved. Germline CDR1 MNHEY, CDR2 SVGEGT. This CDR3 comprises 15 residues. V was pared by 2 bases and J by 5 bases, with 15 bases between. The CDR3 protein is CASSYRRSSGETQYF. The CDR3 nucleotides are TGTGCCAGCAGTTACAGGCGATCCTCCGGGGAGACCCAGTACTTC.

This clonotype was observed at least ten times. J is TRBJ2-3 and V is TRBV25-1, with 8 bases identical to TRBD2. The CDR3 is made up of 14 amino acids. Germline CDR1 is MGHDK and CDR2 is SYGVNS. J gave up 4 bases and V 8 bases, and 8 bases lay outside the gene matches. The CDR3 DNA is TGTGCCAGCGGCGATAGCGGGAAAGCAGATACGCAGTATTTT. It codes for CASGDSGKADTQYF.

The chain links TRBV7-9 to TRBJ1-1; D unresolved. V was trimmed by 10 bases and J by 5 bases, leaving 11 bases between them. The CDR3 is made up of 11 amino acids. CDR1 and CDR2 (germline): SEHNR, FQNEAQ (reference sequence). The CDR3 protein is CATNLLTEAFF. The CDR3 nucleotides read TGTGCCACCAACCTTTTAACTGAAGCTTTCTTT. The full variable domain, in which reference TRBV7-9 and TRBJ1-1 provide the parts outside the CDR3, is DTGVSQNPRHKITKRGQNVTFRCDPISEHNRLYWYRQTLGQGPEFLTYFQNEAQLEKSRLLSDRFSAERPKGSFSTLEIQRTEQGDSAMYLCATNLLTEAFFGQGTRLTVV.

This chain connects TRBV6-4 to TRBJ2-1; 10 bases fit TRBD2. Germline assignment: CDR1 MRHNA and CDR2 SNTAGT. This CDR3 has 20 residues. V lost 8 bases to trimming and J lost 0 bases; unmatched junction nucleotides: 19. Written as DNA, the CDR3 is TGTGCCAGCCACCCCCTAGCGGGAGTTTATGCCCATCGCTCCTACAATGAGCAGTTCTTC. Translating gives CASHPLAGVYAHRSYNEQFF.

This clonotype was counted many times. The J gene is TRBJ1-1, the V gene TRBV20-1; TRBD1 might be the D (5 bases). Germline-derived CDR1 and CDR2 are DFQATT and SNEGSKA (reference sequence). This CDR3 has 12 amino acids. Trimming removed 6 bases at V and 8 bases at J, with 16 bases between. CDR3 DNA: TGCAGTGCGGCTAGGGGAAGGATAGAAGCTTTCTTT. This encodes CSAARGRIEAFF.

This clonotype was observed at least ten times. V usage is TRBV28 and J usage is TRBJ1-1; tentative D call: TRBD1 (6 bases). CDR1 and CDR2 from the germline V gene are MDHEN and SYDVKM. This CDR3 is 14 amino acids long. The germline V and J ends were trimmed by 7 bases and 3 bases, with 15 bases remaining between them. CDR3 nucleotides: TGTGCCAGCAACGGGGGCTTCAGGGACACTGAAGCTTTCTTT. This sequence encodes CASNGGFRDTEAFF.

CDR3 residues: CSARVRAGYTF. In DNA form, the CDR3 reads TGCAGTGCTAGAGTAAGGGCTGGCTACACCTTC. The V call is TRBV20-1, the J call TRBJ1-2; D gene ambiguous. The CDR3 runs to 11 residues. V shed 1 base and J shed 7 bases, with 7 bases lying between them. Germline CDR1 DFQATT, CDR2 SNEGSKA (reference sequence).

V and J are TRBV11-2 and TRBJ2-1, with 11 bases lining up with TRBD1. The germline V gene has CDR1 SGHAT and CDR2 FQNNGV. J lost 8 bases, V lost 1 base, and 4 bases had no gene match. The CDR3 covers 15 residues. The CDR3 bases are TGTGCCAGCAGCTTAGGAGGGACAGGGGGTCATGAGCAGTTCTTC. Protein sequence: CASSLGGTGGHEQFF.

This rearrangement joins TRBV6-5 to TRBJ1-5, with 8 bases matching TRBD1. Germline V lookup: CDR1 MNHEY, CDR2 SVGAGI. CDR3 length equals 17 residues. V shed 0 bases and J 6 bases; nucleotides not matched to a gene: 10. CDR3 residues: CASSYSIPQGAGQPQHF. The CDR3 DNA sequence: TGTGCCAGCAGTTACTCGATTCCGCAGGGGGCGGGTCAGCCCCAGCATTTT.

The sample holds many counts of this clonotype. This chain connects TRBV29-1 to TRBJ1-2, with 9 bases that match TRBD1. V shed 4 bases, J shed 4 bases, and the junction held 4 bases outside the gene matches. Per the germline V gene, CDR1 is SQVTM and CDR2 is ANQGSEA. This CDR3 region has 13 residues. DNA of the CDR3: TGCAGCGTTGTCGGGACAGGGACCTATGGCTACACCTTC. It specifies CSVVGTGTYGYTF.

A few counts support this clonotype. V and J are TRBV6-1 and TRBJ2-1; 9 bases align to TRBD1. CDR3 length: 15 residues. The J segment lost 7 bases and the V segment lost 7 bases, leaving 11 bases of the junction unmatched. From germline, CDR1 is MNHNS and CDR2 SASEGT. The CDR3 protein is CASTPGTGLWNEQFF. CDR3 nucleotides: TGTGCCAGCACCCCCGGGACAGGGTTGTGGAATGAGCAGTTCTTC.

This clonotype came up a few times. This sequence joins TRBV4-3 and TRBJ1-4, with D tentatively TRBD1 (5 bases). CDR1 is LGHNA and CDR2 is YSLEER in the germline V gene. V dropped 2 bases and J dropped 5 bases, with 24 bases sitting between them. This CDR3 contains 19 residues. The CDR3 nucleotides read TGCGCCAGCAGCCAATTGTTCACGGCCGACAGCCCGCCGAATGAAAAACTGTTTTTT. It translates to CASSQLFTADSPPNEKLFF.

Only a few counts were recorded for this clonotype. The gene calls are TRBV11-2 and TRBJ2-3; TRBD2 matches 7 bases. This CDR3 contains 15 residues. With 0 bases clipped from V and 5 bases from J, the junction kept 5 bases outside the gene matches. Germline CDR1 is SGHAT and CDR2 is FQNNGV. Written as DNA, the CDR3 is TGTGCCAGCAGCTTAGATGGGGGGGGGATAGATACGCAGTATTTT. Translating it yields CASSLDGGGIDTQYF.

This clonotype was seen at least ten times. The chain uses TRBV11-2 and TRBJ2-3; possibly TRBD1 for D (5 bases). The V gene's germline CDR1 is SGHAT and CDR2 FQNNGV. V was trimmed by 2 bases and J by 5 bases, leaving 14 bases between them. The CDR3 consists of 15 residues. This chain's CDR3 is CASSLQSITGDTQYF. The CDR3 nucleotides read TGTGCCAGCAGCTTACAATCCATCACAGGAGATACGCAGTATTTT.

At least ten counts were recorded for this clonotype. The rearrangement uses TRBV5-1 and TRBJ2-3; 11 nucleotides match TRBD2. The CDR3 has 18 amino acids. Losses at the gene ends were 0 bases for V and 6 bases for J; bases not matched to a gene: 12. Germline V gene sequence: CDR1 SGHRS, CDR2 YFSETQ. The CDR3 is CASSLARSGRGTYDTQYF. CDR3 bases: TGCGCCAGCAGCTTGGCCCGTAGCGGGAGGGGCACCTACGATACGCAGTATTTT. Full variable domain (remainder filled in from reference TRBV5-1 and TRBJ2-3): KAGVTQTPRYLIKTRGQQVTLSCSPISGHRSVSWYQQTPGQGLQFLFEYFSETQRNKGNFPGRFSGRQFSNSRSEMNVSTLELGDSALYLCASSLARSGRGTYDTQYFGPGTRLTVL.

This chain joins TRBV2 and TRBJ2-7; possibly TRBD1 for D (5 bases). This CDR3 is built from 16 residues. Germline V lookup: CDR1 SNHLY, CDR2 FYNNEI. Trimming pared 3 bases from V and 2 bases from J, leaving 17 bases between. The CDR3 DNA reads as TGTGCCAGCAGTGACTTGGGGCGCACCGACACCTACGAGCAGTACTTC. Translation gives CASSDLGRTDTYEQYF.

This clonotype has ten or more counts. The chain couples TRBV20-1 to TRBJ2-1; the D gene could be TRBD1 or TRBD2 (5 bases each). The CDR3 consists of 15 residues. The germline CDR1 and CDR2 sequences are DFQATT and SNEGSKA (reference sequence). V was cut by 3 bases and J by 0 bases, with 12 bases left in between. In DNA, the CDR3 is TGCAGTGCTAGCGGGGCCACCAGCTCCTACAATGAGCAGTTCTTC. Its translation is CSASGATSSYNEQFF.

This clonotype was counted at least ten times. The V gene is TRBV12-3 or TRBV12-4, the J gene TRBJ2-1; 8 bases map to TRBD2. The V segment lost 7 bases and the J segment 0 bases; nucleotides outside the gene matches: 5. The CDR3 extends over 15 amino acids. CDR3 region: CASTQSGSSYNEQFF. In nucleotides, the CDR3 is TGTGCCAGCACCCAAAGCGGGAGCTCCTACAATGAGCAGTTCTTC.

This clonotype came up many times. This chain uses TRBV5-5 with TRBJ2-4; maybe TRBD1 (5 bases). Trimming stripped 2 bases from V and 7 bases from J, with 13 bases between. The CDR3 length is 14 residues. Per the germline V gene, CDR1 is SGHKS and CDR2 is YYEKEE (reference sequence). The CDR3 region is CASSLGHARNIQYF. The CDR3, as DNA: TGTGCCAGCAGCTTAGGACATGCAAGGAACATTCAGTACTTC.

This clonotype was counted between two and nine times. One end of the junction varies from germline; a read error may be responsible. The V call is TRBV5-1, the J call TRBJ2-7; the D gene is possibly TRBD1 (5 bases). This CDR3 is 12 amino acids long. In germline, CDR1 is SGHRS, CDR2 YFSETQ. The CDR3 reads CASSLGHAEEYF. The DNA for the CDR3 is TGCGCCAGCAGCCTTGGACACGCCGAGGAGTACTTC. Based on the CDR3 plus reference TRBV5-1 and TRBJ2-7, the full variable domain is KAGVTQTPRYLIKTRGQQVTLSCSPISGHRSVSWYQQTPGQGLQFLFEYFSETQRNKGNFPGRFSGRQFSNSRSEMNVSTLELGDSALYLCASSLGHAEEYFGPGTRLTVT.

This clonotype was seen at least ten times. The CDR3 sequence is CASSLDRYYGYTF. The CDR3 bases are TGTGCCAGCAGCTTAGACAGATATTATGGCTACACCTTC. The chain carries TRBV7-2 and TRBJ1-2; D unresolved. CDR1 and CDR2 (germline): SGHTA, FQGNSA. This CDR3 is 13 amino acids long. Trimming removed 1 base from V and 5 bases from J, with 8 bases in between.

This rearrangement joins TRBV7-2 to TRBJ2-7, with 8 bases fitting TRBD2. CDR3 length: 15 amino acids. The germline gives CDR1 SGHTA, CDR2 FQGNSA. J gave up 1 base and V 5 bases, and 7 bases lay outside the gene matches. This chain's CDR3 is CASSASGRPSYEQYF. CDR3 sequence (DNA): TGTGCCAGCAGCGCTAGCGGGCGTCCTTCCTACGAGCAGTACTTC.

This clonotype was picked up many times. The V and J genes are TRBV25-1 and TRBJ1-1; D might be TRBD1 (6 bases). Germline V gives CDR1 MGHDK, CDR2 SYGVNS. V gave up 5 bases and J gave up 7 bases, with 17 bases separating them. CDR3 length: 14 amino acids. The CDR3 loop reads CASSPFLDRDEAFF. As DNA, the CDR3 is TGTGCCAGCAGTCCCTTCCTGGACAGAGATGAAGCTTTCTTT.

This clonotype was seen a few times. The chain carries TRBV3-1 and TRBJ2-1; D remains ambiguous. This CDR3 spans 15 amino acids. Trimming stripped 6 bases from V and 8 bases from J, with 20 bases between. The germline V gene encodes CDR1 LGHDT and CDR2 YNNKEL (reference sequence). This chain's CDR3 is CASSRGGPSEDEQFF. The CDR3 nucleotides are TGTGCCAGCAGTCGTGGCGGCCCGAGTGAGGATGAGCAGTTCTTC.

There are many counts of this clonotype. J is TRBJ2-7 and V is TRBV4-3, with 8 positions matching TRBD1. Germline V lookup: CDR1 LGHNA, CDR2 YSLEER. The CDR3 is 20 amino acids. J gave up 1 base and V 1 base, and 18 bases lay outside the gene matches. CDR3 loop: CASSQVHLGTGHPLSYEQYF. Written as DNA, the CDR3 is TGCGCCAGCAGCCAAGTCCATTTGGGGACAGGACATCCCCTTTCCTACGAGCAGTACTTC.